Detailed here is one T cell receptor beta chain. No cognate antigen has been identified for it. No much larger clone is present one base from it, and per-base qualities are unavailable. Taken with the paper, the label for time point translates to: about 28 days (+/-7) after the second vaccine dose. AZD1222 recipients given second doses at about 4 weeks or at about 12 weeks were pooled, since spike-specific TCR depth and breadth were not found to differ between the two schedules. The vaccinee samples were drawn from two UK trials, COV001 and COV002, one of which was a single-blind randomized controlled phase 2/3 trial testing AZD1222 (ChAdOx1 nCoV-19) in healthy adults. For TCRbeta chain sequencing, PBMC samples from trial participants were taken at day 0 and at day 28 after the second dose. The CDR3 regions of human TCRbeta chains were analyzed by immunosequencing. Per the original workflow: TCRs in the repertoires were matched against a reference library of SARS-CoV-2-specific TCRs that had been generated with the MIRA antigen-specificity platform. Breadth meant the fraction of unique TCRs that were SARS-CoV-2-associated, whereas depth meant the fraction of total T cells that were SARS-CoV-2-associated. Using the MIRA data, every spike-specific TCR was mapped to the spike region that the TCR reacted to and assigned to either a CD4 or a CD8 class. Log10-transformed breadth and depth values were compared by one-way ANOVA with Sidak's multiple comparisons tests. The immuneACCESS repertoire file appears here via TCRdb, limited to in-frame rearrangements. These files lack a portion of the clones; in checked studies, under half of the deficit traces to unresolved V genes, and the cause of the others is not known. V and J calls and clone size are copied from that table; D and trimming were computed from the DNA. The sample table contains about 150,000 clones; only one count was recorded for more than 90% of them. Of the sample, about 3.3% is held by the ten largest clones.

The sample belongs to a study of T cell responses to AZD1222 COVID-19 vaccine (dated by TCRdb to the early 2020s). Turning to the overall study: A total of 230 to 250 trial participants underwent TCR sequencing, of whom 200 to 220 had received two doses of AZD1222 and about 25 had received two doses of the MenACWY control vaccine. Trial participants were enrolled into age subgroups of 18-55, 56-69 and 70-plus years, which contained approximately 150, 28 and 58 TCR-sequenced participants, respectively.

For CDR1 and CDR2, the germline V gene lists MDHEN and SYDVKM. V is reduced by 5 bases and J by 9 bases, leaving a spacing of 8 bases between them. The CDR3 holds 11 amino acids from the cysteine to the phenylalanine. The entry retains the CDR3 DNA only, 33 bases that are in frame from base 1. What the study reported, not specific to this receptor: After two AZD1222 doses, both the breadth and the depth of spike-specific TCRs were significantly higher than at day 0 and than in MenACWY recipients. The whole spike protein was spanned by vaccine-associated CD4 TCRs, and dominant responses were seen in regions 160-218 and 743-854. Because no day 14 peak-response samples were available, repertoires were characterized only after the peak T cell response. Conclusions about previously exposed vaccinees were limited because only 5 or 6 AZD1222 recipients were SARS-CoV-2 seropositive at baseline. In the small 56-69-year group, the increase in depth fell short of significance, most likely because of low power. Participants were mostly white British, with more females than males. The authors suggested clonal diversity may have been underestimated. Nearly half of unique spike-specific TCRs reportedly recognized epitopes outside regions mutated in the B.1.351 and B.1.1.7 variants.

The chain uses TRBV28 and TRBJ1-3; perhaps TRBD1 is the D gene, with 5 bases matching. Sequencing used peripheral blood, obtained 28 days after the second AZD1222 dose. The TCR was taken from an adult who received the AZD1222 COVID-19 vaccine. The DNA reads TGTGCCAGCAGTAAGGGGACCACCATATATTTT. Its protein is CASSKGTTIYF.